This T cell receptor (beta chain) was captured by sequencing in a study of CD8 T cells in Susac syndrome. Random hexamers served to reverse transcribe roughly 0.45 to 1 ug RNA. The authors amplified TCR beta CDR3 across 54 Vbeta and 13 Jbeta using immunoSEQ multiplex PCR. TCRdb redid the calling of the immunoSEQ multiplex PCR reads with MiXCR, one entry per CDR3 protein. The data contain a few hundred thousand distinct CDR3 sequences, about 88% of them singletons. Sequencing targeted TCR beta in T cells from blood (CD8+ and CD4+). The multiple sclerosis control cohort comprised treatment-naive individuals presenting with stable or active relapsing-remitting disease. Negative isolation was used for CD8+ and CD4+ T cells, and FACS enrichment was applied to TEMRA cells. The sample taken for sequencing was CD8+ T cells from PBMCs. This clonotype was sampled from a human donor with multiple sclerosis.

For the CDR3, the DNA is TGCGCCAGCAGGGGGACGGTCTCCTACGAGCAGTACTTC. Amino acids: CASRGTVSYEQYF. The genes are TRBV5-1 and TRBJ2-7; D tentatively reads TRBD1 or TRBD2 (5 bases each). CDR1 SGHRS and CDR2 YFSETQ come from the germline V gene. The CDR3 length is 13 residues. V was pared by 5 bases and J by 0 bases, with 9 bases between. The entire variable domain, with the rest obtained from reference TRBV5-1 and TRBJ2-7, is as follows: KAGVTQTPRYLIKTRGQQVTLSCSPISGHRSVSWYQQTPGQGLQFLFEYFSETQRNKGNFPGRFSGRQFSNSRSEMNVSTLELGDSALYLCASRGTVSYEQYFGPGTRLTVT.